This is a list of T cell receptor beta chains from one sample in a study of cytomegalovirus exposure and HLA in healthy donors. TCRdb's table, derived via immunoSEQ multiplex PCR, lists solely in-frame clones and lacks some. Here the sample spans about 160,000 clones, around four fifths being singletons. Sequencing was performed on PBMCs. The receptor source for this set is a woman between 18 and 30 years old in good health and CMV-seronegative. The conserved cysteine and the conserved F or W are not part of the CDR3 here.

J gene,V gene,CDR3 protein
TRBJ1-1,TRBV5-1,ASSPGGAEGLQAF
TRBJ2-1,TRBV11-3,ASSHTSGGFRDEQF
TRBJ2-4,TRBV11-2,ASSLSSRAKNIQY
TRBJ2-5,TRBV30,AWNRRSGETQY
TRBJ1-5,TRBV6-1,ASSARDRGIGQPQH
TRBJ1-4,TRBV5-6,ASSLAMENSEKLF
TRBJ2-1,TRBV7-8,ASSATRGGITDEQF
TRBJ1-1,TRBV7-9,ASSATGGTEAF
TRBJ1-2,TRBV4-1,ASSRQQGALSAAGYT
TRBJ2-1,TRBV27,ASSLSSRVF
TRBJ2-1,TRBV19,ASSKGGDPYNEQF
TRBJ1-1,TRBV6-1,ASSEMGLDRGRENTEAF
TRBJ2-2,TRBV11-2,ASRFTNTGELF
TRBJ2-5,TRBV5-1,ASSSDGTRRETQY
TRBJ1-5,TRBV28,ASSPPRHSNQPQH
TRBJ1-2,TRBV2,ASSATGQSYGYT
TRBJ1-1,TRBV7-3,ASSELMNTEAF
TRBJ1-1,TRBV7-2,ASSFTGMGAEAF
TRBJ1-3,TRBV19,ASSIDTGNTIY
TRBJ1-5,TRBV6-1,ASRRGYQAQPQH
TRBJ1-1,TRBV18,ASSSRIEAF
TRBJ1-2,TRBV5-3,ARSYCPGEGLYGYT
TRBJ2-1,TRBV2,ASSDSNTYYNEQF
TRBJ1-4,TRBV30,AWSRQGAEKLF
TRBJ2-1,TRBV4-1,ASSQDSGGYNEQF
TRBJ2-1,TRBV9,ASSVWASGGNEQF
TRBJ1-5,TRBV6-1,ATRGGATNQPQH
TRBJ2-2,TRBV7-6,ASSLAGGVGQGNTGELF
TRBJ1-5,TRBV7-9,ASSSPGQGFA
TRBJ1-6,TRBV30,AWRRTAGQLH
TRBJ2-3,TRBV27,ASSFGGARTDTQY
TRBJ1-3,TRBV7-9,ASSYNSAGNTIY
TRBJ2-3,TRBV27,ASTFLTDTQY